Listed below are T cell receptor beta chains from one sample, sequenced in a study of blood T cell repertoires in COVID-19. Assay: immunoSEQ multiplex PCR; the TCRdb copy retains only in-frame clones and omits some. The sample contains about 140,000 clones, around 85% of which appear only once. The sequencing input was peripheral blood. These receptors were collected from a man between 45 and 60 years old with acute or convalescent COVID-19. Both conserved end residues are part of each CDR3. The order of the fields is D gene, clone size, J gene, V gene, CDR3 protein, CDR3 DNA. D genes are given only for firm matches. Size values are once, few and many counts, or a class for expanded clones, and some rows have none.

D: -; size: -; J: TRBJ1-3; V: TRBV3-1/TRBV3-2; CDR3: CASSQGFRVVASSGNTIYF; DNA: TGTGCCAGCAGCCAAGGATTTCGGGTGGTCGCTAGCTCTGGAAACACCATATATTTT
D: TRBD2; size: -; J: TRBJ2-1; V: TRBV9; CDR3: CASSTTSGTFYNEQFF; DNA: TGTGCCAGCAGCACAACTAGCGGGACATTCTACAATGAGCAGTTCTTC
D: TRBD2; size: -; J: TRBJ2-1; V: TRBV10-2; CDR3: CASQLAGSYNEQFF; DNA: TGCGCCAGCCAGCTAGCGGGTTCCTACAATGAGCAGTTCTTC
D: TRBD1; size: -; J: TRBJ1-4; V: TRBV18; CDR3: CASSPYRDRVANEKLFF; DNA: TGTGCCAGCTCACCTTACCGGGACAGGGTGGCAAATGAAAAACTGTTTTTT
D: TRBD1; size: -; J: TRBJ1-1; V: TRBV10-3; CDR3: CAILPGQGRGNTEAFF; DNA: TGTGCCATCCTTCCGGGACAGGGCCGGGGGAACACTGAAGCTTTCTTT
D: -; size: -; J: TRBJ2-7; V: TRBV5-1; CDR3: CASRQSQGFYEQYF; DNA: TGCGCCAGCAGACAAAGTCAGGGATTCTACGAGCAGTACTTC
D: TRBD2; size: -; J: TRBJ2-1; V: TRBV23-1; CDR3: CASSQSTSGGTPYNEQFF; DNA: TGCGCCAGCAGTCAATCAACGTCGGGGGGGACTCCTTACAATGAGCAGTTCTTC
D: -; size: -; J: TRBJ2-1; V: TRBV5-8; CDR3: CASSFHTGSSYNEQFF; DNA: TGTGCCAGCAGCTTCCACACAGGGAGCTCCTACAATGAGCAGTTCTTC
D: TRBD2; size: -; J: TRBJ2-7; V: TRBV27; CDR3: CASSLLRGGSYEQYF; DNA: TGTGCCAGCAGTTTATTACGGGGAGGGAGCTACGAGCAGTACTTC
D: TRBD1; size: -; J: TRBJ2-1; V: TRBV18; CDR3: CASSPYSGGREEQFF; DNA: TGTGCCAGCTCACCATATTCAGGGGGCCGGGAGGAGCAGTTCTTC
D: TRBD1; size: once; J: TRBJ2-5; V: TRBV7-2; CDR3: CASSPRGQGKTQYF; DNA: TGTGCCAGCAGCCCACGGGGACAGGGGAAGACCCAGTACTTC
D: -; size: few; J: TRBJ1-2; V: TRBV18; CDR3: CASSPRSASRWGYTF; DNA: TGTGCCAGCTCACCGAGAAGCGCCTCTCGGTGGGGCTACACCTTC
D: TRBD2; size: -; J: TRBJ2-1; V: TRBV6-2/TRBV6-3; CDR3: CASSYRAGGYNEQFF; DNA: TGTGCCAGCAGTTACCGTGCGGGAGGATACAATGAGCAGTTCTTC
D: -; size: -; J: TRBJ1-4; V: TRBV30; CDR3: CAWSGSSGDEKLFF; DNA: TGTGCCTGGAGTGGGTCATCGGGGGATGAAAAACTGTTTTTT
D: TRBD1; size: -; J: TRBJ1-3; V: TRBV7-9; CDR3: CASSPDRGKGNTIYF; DNA: TGTGCCAGCAGCCCGGACAGGGGAAAAGGAAACACCATATATTTT
D: TRBD2; size: -; J: TRBJ2-4; V: TRBV6-5; CDR3: CASTGLAQNIQYF; DNA: TGTGCCAGCACGGGACTAGCCCAAAACATTCAGTACTTC
D: -; size: -; J: TRBJ2-1; V: TRBV28; CDR3: CASSLVGAGRGFLEQFF; DNA: TGTGCCAGCAGCCTCGTAGGTGCGGGACGAGGGTTTCTTGAGCAGTTCTTC
D: TRBD2; size: few; J: TRBJ2-1; V: TRBV19; CDR3: CASSNPAGDALDEQFF; DNA: TGTGCCAGTAGTAATCCAGCGGGGGACGCTTTGGATGAGCAGTTCTTC
D: -; size: -; J: TRBJ2-3; V: TRBV9; CDR3: CASSVAIAGTDTQYF; DNA: TGTGCCAGCAGCGTAGCTATTGCGGGCACAGATACGCAGTATTTT
D: -; size: few; J: TRBJ2-1; V: TRBV18; CDR3: CASSQTRENEQFF; DNA: TGTGCCAGCTCACAAACTCGGGAGAATGAGCAGTTCTTC
D: -; size: -; J: TRBJ1-4; V: TRBV4-1; CDR3: CASSQAFTRGLYTNEKLFF; DNA: TGCGCCAGCAGCCAGGCCTTCACCAGGGGTTTGTATACTAATGAAAAACTGTTTTTT
D: TRBD1; size: -; J: TRBJ1-2; V: TRBV9; CDR3: CASGLRQGKTNYGYTF; DNA: TGTGCCAGCGGACTGCGACAGGGGAAGACTAACTATGGCTACACCTTC
D: -; size: -; J: TRBJ2-3; V: TRBV14; CDR3: CASSAENTDTQYF; DNA: TGTGCCAGCAGCGCAGAAAACACAGATACGCAGTATTTT
D: TRBD2; size: -; J: TRBJ2-5; V: TRBV9; CDR3: CASSVGGSQETQYF; DNA: TGTGCCAGCAGCGTAGGCGGGAGTCAAGAGACCCAGTACTTC
D: -; size: -; J: TRBJ2-3; V: TRBV5-1; CDR3: CASSPGGGIADTQYF; DNA: TGCGCCAGCAGTCCCGGTGGGGGGATAGCAGATACGCAGTATTTT
D: TRBD1; size: -; J: TRBJ1-6; V: TRBV27; CDR3: CASSLERGQGNSPLHF; DNA: TGTGCCAGCAGTTTAGAGAGGGGGCAGGGTAATTCACCCCTCCACTTT
D: -; size: -; J: TRBJ2-2; V: TRBV5-1; CDR3: CASSFPRGETGELFF; DNA: TGCGCCAGCAGCTTTCCCAGGGGGGAGACCGGGGAGCTGTTTTTT
D: TRBD1; size: -; J: TRBJ1-1; V: TRBV19; CDR3: CASSTYRGTEAFF; DNA: TGTGCCAGTAGTACATACAGGGGGACTGAAGCTTTCTTT
D: -; size: once; J: TRBJ1-5; V: TRBV7-2; CDR3: CASSLQASRNQPQHF; DNA: TGTGCCAGCAGCTTACAAGCGAGTCGGAATCAGCCCCAGCATTTT
D: -; size: -; J: TRBJ2-1; V: TRBV19; CDR3: CASSMVAAEGGEQFF; DNA: TGTGCCAGTAGTATGGTAGCGGCAGAGGGCGGGGAGCAGTTCTTC
D: -; size: -; J: TRBJ1-3; V: TRBV18; CDR3: CASSPPGGFSSGNTIYF; DNA: TGTGCCAGCTCACCACCGGGAGGATTTAGCTCTGGAAACACCATATATTTT
D: TRBD2; size: -; J: TRBJ2-3; V: TRBV3-1/TRBV3-2; CDR3: CASSPTSGGFTDTQYF; DNA: TGTGCCAGCAGCCCTACTAGCGGGGGGTTCACAGATACGCAGTATTTT
D: -; size: -; J: TRBJ2-1; V: TRBV4-2; CDR3: CASSQVISYNEQFF; DNA: TGTGCCAGCAGCCAAGTTATATCCTACAATGAGCAGTTCTTC
D: -; size: -; J: TRBJ2-7; V: TRBV5-1; CDR3: CASNPGGLELYEQYF; DNA: TGCGCCAGCAATCCTGGTGGACTGGAACTCTACGAGCAGTACTTC
D: -; size: -; J: TRBJ1-5; V: TRBV11-2; CDR3: CASSSGGDSNQPQHF; DNA: TGTGCCAGCAGCTCCGGGGGGGATAGCAATCAGCCCCAGCATTTT
D: TRBD1; size: -; J: TRBJ1-2; V: TRBV2; CDR3: CASSEGTGGGYTF; DNA: TGTGCCAGCAGTGAAGGGACAGGAGGAGGCTACACCTTC
D: TRBD1; size: -; J: TRBJ1-2; V: TRBV5-1; CDR3: CASSLAGGGYGYTF; DNA: TGCGCCAGCAGCTTGGCAGGGGGAGGCTATGGCTACACCTTC
D: TRBD1; size: few; J: TRBJ2-7; V: TRBV5-1; CDR3: CASSGIPGQGPYEQYF; DNA: TGCGCCAGCAGCGGAATACCGGGACAGGGGCCCTACGAGCAGTACTTC
D: TRBD2; size: -; J: TRBJ2-1; V: TRBV7-3; CDR3: CASSLTPLWGEGNEQFF; DNA: TGTGCCAGCAGCTTAACTCCCCTCTGGGGGGAGGGGAATGAGCAGTTCTTC
D: -; size: -; J: TRBJ1-1; V: TRBV30; CDR3: CAWSPGPQGYTEAFF; DNA: TGTGCCTGGTCCCCCGGACCCCAGGGGTACACTGAAGCTTTCTTT
D: -; size: -; J: TRBJ2-6; V: TRBV7-7; CDR3: CASSPGATSGANVLTF; DNA: TGTGCTAGCAGCCCCGGTGCAACCTCTGGGGCCAACGTCCTGACTTTC
D: TRBD1; size: few; J: TRBJ2-5; V: TRBV5-1; CDR3: CASSPQGLETQYF; DNA: TGCGCCAGCAGCCCACAGGGGTTAGAGACCCAGTACTTC
D: -; size: -; J: TRBJ2-7; V: TRBV3-1/TRBV3-2; CDR3: CASSQVSSSYEQYF; DNA: TGTGCCAGCAGCCAAGTCTCGAGCTCCTACGAGCAGTACTTC
D: -; size: few; J: TRBJ1-1; V: TRBV30; CDR3: CAWSPSGRGEAFF; DNA: TGTGCCTGGAGTCCTTCAGGCCGGGGTGAAGCTTTCTTT